Below, 16 T cell receptor beta chains from the same sample are listed, as sequenced in a study of cytomegalovirus exposure and HLA in healthy donors. The PCR was carried out with 60 Vbeta primers and 13 Jbeta primers. Some clones are missing from TCRdb's copy, which holds only in-frame ones; the method was immunoSEQ multiplex PCR. The data show 130,000 to 150,000 clones, about three quarters seen once. Sequencing input: PBMCs. Every receptor here comes from a middle-aged man in good health and CMV-seropositive.

This chain joins TRBV9 and TRBJ2-7; 9 bases agree with TRBD1. Germline V CDR1 and CDR2: SGDLS, YYNGEE. CDR3 length: 12 residues. After removal of 4 bases from V and 7 bases from J, the junction contained 3 bases not matched to a gene. CDR3 DNA: TGTGCCAGCAGCCGACAGGGGGGAGAGCAGTACTTC. It yields the protein CASSRQGGEQYF.

This clone was seen more than once but under ten times. The rearrangement uses TRBV9 and TRBJ1-5, with D unresolved. Between the trimmed V and J ends, which lost 3 bases and 5 bases, there was a span of 15 bases. The germline gives CDR1 SGDLS, CDR2 YYNGEE. The CDR3 sequence is 15 residues long. The CDR3 region has the DNA TGTGCCAGCAGCGAGGCGGGCAGGCCCCATCAGCCCCAGCATTTT. Amino acids: CASSEAGRPHQPQHF.

The J gene is TRBJ2-2, the V gene TRBV9, with a possible D match to TRBD1 (6 bases). Trimming removed 2 bases from V and 6 bases from J, with 11 bases in between. Germline V gene data show CDR1 as SGDLS and CDR2 as YYNGEE. The length of the CDR3 is 14 residues. The CDR3, as DNA: TGTGCCAGCAGCGTTCTGGGACAAGCCGGGGAGCTGTTTTTT. Its protein is CASSVLGQAGELFF.

This clone was detected only a few times. V and J are TRBV4-1 and TRBJ2-2; D is unclear. The CDR3 extends over 14 amino acids. The V gene's germline CDR1 is MGHRA and CDR2 YSYEKL. V gave up 2 bases and J gave up 1 base, with 5 bases separating them. The DNA of the CDR3 is TGCGCCAGCAGCCAACAGGAGAACACCGGGGAGCTGTTTTTT. Its protein is CASSQQENTGELFF.

This clone has a handful of counts. J is TRBJ1-5 and V is TRBV27; perhaps TRBD1 as D (5 bases). CDR1 and CDR2 from the germline V gene are MNHEY and SMNVEV (reference sequence). The V end was cut by 5 bases, the J end by 1 base, with 12 bases between. The CDR3 is 15 amino acids. The CDR3 here is CASSESGRSNQPQHF. The CDR3 bases are TGTGCCAGCAGTGAATCAGGGAGGAGCAATCAGCCCCAGCATTTT.

The chain employs TRBV7-2 and TRBJ2-7; 13 bases agree with TRBD2. Per the germline V gene, CDR1 is SGHTA and CDR2 is FQGNSA. The CDR3 has 16 amino acids. Trimming at V came to 2 bases and at J to 4 bases, leaving 5 bases not matched to a gene. The DNA of the CDR3 is TGTGCCAGCAGCTTATCTACTAGCGGGAGGGTGTACGAGCAGTACTTC. Translating it yields CASSLSTSGRVYEQYF. Based on the CDR3 plus reference TRBV7-2 and TRBJ2-7, the full variable domain is GAGVSQSPSNKVTEKGKDVELRCDPISGHTALYWYRQSLGQGLEFLIYFQGNSAPDKSGLPSDRFSAERTGGSVSTLTIQRTQQEDSAVYLCASSLSTSGRVYEQYFGPGTRLTVT.

The chain uses TRBV7-8 and TRBJ1-5, with 10 bases identical to TRBD1. The V gene end was trimmed by 3 bases and the J gene end by 7 bases; junction bases not matched to a gene: 6. Germline assignment: CDR1 SGHVS and CDR2 FQNEAQ. The CDR3 is 15 residues long. CDR3 sequence: CASSFTVTGGQPQHF. The DNA of the CDR3 is TGTGCCAGCAGCTTCACCGTGACAGGGGGCCAGCCCCAGCATTTT.

The chain combines TRBV9 with TRBJ2-3; no clear D. With 3 bases removed from V and 0 bases from J, the gap between germline ends came to 5 bases. Germline assignment: CDR1 SGDLS and CDR2 YYNGEE. The CDR3 is 13 residues long. The CDR3 sequence is CASSASSTDTQYF. The DNA for the CDR3 is TGTGCCAGCAGCGCCTCTAGCACAGATACGCAGTATTTT.

As to this clone: In the same sample, other DNA sequences code for this CDR3. The J gene is TRBJ1-5, the V gene TRBV7-2; 9 bases agree with TRBD1. The CDR3 has 15 residues. Germline loops: CDR1 SGHTA, CDR2 FQGNSA. Trimming removed 5 bases from V and 4 bases from J; junction bases left unmatched: 6. The CDR3 region has the DNA TGTGCCAGCAGCCTGCGGACAGGGGAGAATCAGCCCCAGCATTTT. This gives the protein CASSLRTGENQPQHF.

The chain recombines TRBV7-2 with TRBJ2-1, with a tentative D call TRBD2 (5 bases). The CDR3 has 12 amino acids. The ends were cut back, 2 bases at V and 7 bases at J, with 6 bases in the middle. Germline V gene data show CDR1 as SGHTA and CDR2 as FQGNSA. The CDR3 sequence: CASSLRGNEQFF. CDR3 DNA: TGTGCCAGCAGCTTAAGAGGGAATGAGCAGTTCTTC.

The genes are TRBV9 and TRBJ2-5, with 7 nucleotides matching TRBD2. Germline loops: CDR1 SGDLS, CDR2 YYNGEE. This CDR3 is built from 13 residues. J lost 5 bases, V lost 0 bases, and 1 base had no gene match. In DNA, the CDR3 is TGTGCCAGCAGCGTAGACGGGAGGGAGACCCAGTACTTC. It codes for CASSVDGRETQYF.

The rearrangement joins TRBV10-1 to TRBJ2-7; 10 bases match TRBD2. The germline CDR1 and CDR2 sequences are WNHNN and SYGVQD (reference sequence). This CDR3 contains 15 residues. After removal of 6 bases from V and 1 base from J, the junction contained 6 bases not matched to a gene. CDR3 nucleotide sequence: TGCGCCAGCAGAGGTACGGGACTAGCGTCCTACGAGCAGTACTTC. Amino acids: CASRGTGLASYEQYF.

About this clone itself: One end of the junction fails to match germline, which may point to a read error. The chain is built from TRBV19 and TRBJ2-7; TRBD1 agrees at 8 bases. This CDR3 comprises 16 residues. Germline-derived CDR1 and CDR2 are LNHDA and SQIVND (reference sequence). DNA of the CDR3: TGTGCCAGTAGTGTAGACGGGACAGGCGAAGTCTACGAGCAGTACTTC. It is translated as CASSVDGTGEVYEQYF.

The chain has TRBV19 and TRBJ1-1; 8 bases line up with TRBD1. V shed 5 bases and J 0 bases; nucleotides not matched to a gene: 8. The CDR3 extends over 16 amino acids. CDR1 is LNHDA, CDR2 SQIVND, per germline (reference sequence). This CDR3 is CASSDWTGQMNTEAFF. The CDR3 nucleotides are TGTGCCAGTAGTGATTGGACAGGGCAAATGAACACTGAAGCTTTCTTT.

This clone was picked up a small number of times. This chain uses TRBV6-5 with TRBJ2-7; no firm D call. With 7 bases removed from V and 2 bases from J, the gap between germline ends came to 9 bases. CDR1 and CDR2 from the germline V gene are MNHEY and SVGAGI. CDR3 length: 12 amino acids. The CDR3 DNA reads TGTGCCAGCAAGGAGTCGGCCTACGAGCAGTACTTC. This codes for CASKESAYEQYF.

The chain links TRBV30 to TRBJ2-1; TRBD2 agrees at 9 bases. Per germline, CDR1 GTSNPN and CDR2 SVGIG (reference sequence). The CDR3 has 14 amino acids. Trimming took 3 bases from V and 12 from J; bases not matched to a gene: 12. The CDR3 nucleotides are TGTGCCTGGAGCCGGGGACTAGCCTCCATTTTGCAGTTCTTC. As protein: CAWSRGLASILQFF. The entire variable domain, with the rest obtained from reference TRBV30 and TRBJ2-1, is as follows: SQTIHQWPATLVQPVGSPLSLECTVEGTSNPNLYWYRQAAGRGLQLLFYSVGIGQISSEVPQNLSASRPQDRQFILSSKKLLLSDSGFYLCAWSRGLASILQFFGPGTRLTVL.